The T cell receptor beta chain described here comes from a study of T cell changes during pregnancy in multiple sclerosis. Germline V CDR1 and CDR2: PRHDT, FYEKMQ (reference sequence). The CDR3 is 13 residues long. Trimming removed 6 bases at V and 5 bases at J, with 13 bases between. Produced via immunoSEQ multiplex PCR; TCRdb's table is partial and in-frame only. This table holds under 60,000 clones, 80% to 95% found once. This chain joins TRBV13 and TRBJ2-5, with D maybe TRBD2 (6 bases). This sample comprised CD4+ T cells from peripheral blood mononuclear cells, obtained after pregnancy. This TCR derives from a female donor with multiple sclerosis, enrolled in a pregnancy study. CDR3 sequence (DNA): TGTGCCAGCAGTCCAGGCGGGACGGAGACCCAGTACTTC. Translation: CASSPGGTETQYF.